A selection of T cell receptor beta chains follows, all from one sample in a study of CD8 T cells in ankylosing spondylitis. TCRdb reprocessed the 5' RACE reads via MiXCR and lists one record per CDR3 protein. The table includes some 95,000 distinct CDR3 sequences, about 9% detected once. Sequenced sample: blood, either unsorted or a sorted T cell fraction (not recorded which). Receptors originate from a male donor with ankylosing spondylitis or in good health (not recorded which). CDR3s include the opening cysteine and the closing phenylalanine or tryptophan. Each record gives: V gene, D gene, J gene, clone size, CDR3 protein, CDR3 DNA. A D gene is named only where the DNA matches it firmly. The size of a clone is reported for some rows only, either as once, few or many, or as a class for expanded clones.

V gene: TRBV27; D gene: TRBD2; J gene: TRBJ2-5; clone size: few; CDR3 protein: CASSFHLAGSQETQYF; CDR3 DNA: TGTGCCAGCAGTTTTCACCTAGCGGGTTCGCAAGAGACCCAGTACTTC
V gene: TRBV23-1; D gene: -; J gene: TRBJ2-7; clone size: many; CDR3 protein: CASSQSHRYEQYF; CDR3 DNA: TGCGCCAGCAGTCAATCTCACCGCTACGAGCAGTACTTC
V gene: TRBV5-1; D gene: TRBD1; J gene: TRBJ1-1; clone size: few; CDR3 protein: CASSSGQGFWTEAFF; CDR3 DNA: TGCGCCAGCAGCTCGGGACAGGGTTTTTGGACTGAAGCTTTCTTT
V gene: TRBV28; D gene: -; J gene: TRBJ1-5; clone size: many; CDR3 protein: CASTPGQTNQPQHF; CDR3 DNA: TGTGCCTCCACCCCCGGACAGACCAATCAGCCCCAGCATTTT
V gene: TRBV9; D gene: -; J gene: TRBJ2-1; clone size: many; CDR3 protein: CASSATGTKGDEQFF; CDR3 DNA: TGTGCCAGCAGCGCGACCGGGACAAAGGGCGATGAGCAGTTCTTC
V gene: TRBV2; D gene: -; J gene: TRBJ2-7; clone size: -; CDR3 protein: CASNVGDEQYF; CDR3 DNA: TGTGCCAGCAATGTAGGGGACGAGCAGTACTTC
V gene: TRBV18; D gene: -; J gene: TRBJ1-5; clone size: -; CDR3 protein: CASSRDAGHTDQPQHF; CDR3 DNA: TGTGCCAGCTCCCGAGACGCGGGACACACCGATCAGCCCCAGCATTTT
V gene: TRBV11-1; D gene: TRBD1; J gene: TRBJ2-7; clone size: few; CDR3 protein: CASSSPRGRTGKAYEQYF; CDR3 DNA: TGTGCCAGCAGCTCACCCAGGGGGAGAACAGGAAAAGCCTACGAGCAGTACTTC
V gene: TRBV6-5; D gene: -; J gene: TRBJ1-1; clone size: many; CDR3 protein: CASNSPPEAFF; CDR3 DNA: TGTGCCAGCAACTCTCCGCCTGAAGCTTTCTTT
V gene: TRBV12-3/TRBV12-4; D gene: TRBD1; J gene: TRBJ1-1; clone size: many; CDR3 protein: CASRPDRGSSGTEAFF; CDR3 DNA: TGTGCCAGCAGACCCGACAGGGGGAGTTCGGGCACTGAAGCTTTCTTT
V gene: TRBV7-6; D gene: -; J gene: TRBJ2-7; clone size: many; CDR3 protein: CASSLDGSAYEQYF; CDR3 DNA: TGTGCCAGCAGCTTAGATGGCAGTGCCTACGAGCAGTACTTC
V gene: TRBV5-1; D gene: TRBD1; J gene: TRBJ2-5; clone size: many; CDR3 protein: CASSLPRQGGETQYF; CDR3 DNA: TGCGCCAGCAGCTTACCAAGACAGGGGGGCGAGACCCAGTACTTC
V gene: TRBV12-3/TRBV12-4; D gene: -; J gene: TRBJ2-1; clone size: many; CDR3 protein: CASSFGSDEQFF; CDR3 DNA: TGTGCCAGCAGTTTCGGCTCGGATGAGCAGTTCTTC
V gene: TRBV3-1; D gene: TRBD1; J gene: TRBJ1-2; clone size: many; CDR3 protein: CASSQRDRGRYGYTF; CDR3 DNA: TGTGCCAGCAGCCAAAGGGACAGGGGGCGGTATGGCTACACCTTC
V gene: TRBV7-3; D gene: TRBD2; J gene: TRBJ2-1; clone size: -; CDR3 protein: CASSSGLAGRYEQFF; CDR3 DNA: TGTGCCAGCAGCTCAGGACTAGCGGGCCGCTATGAGCAGTTCTTC
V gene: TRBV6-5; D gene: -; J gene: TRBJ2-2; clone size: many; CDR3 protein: CASTGVPGELFF; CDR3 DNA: TGTGCCAGCACGGGGGTTCCCGGGGAGCTGTTTTTT
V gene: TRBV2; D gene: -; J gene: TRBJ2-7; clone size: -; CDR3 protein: CASSDIGGASSYEQYF; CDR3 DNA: TGTGCCAGCAGTGACATAGGGGGAGCGAGCTCCTACGAGCAGTACTTC
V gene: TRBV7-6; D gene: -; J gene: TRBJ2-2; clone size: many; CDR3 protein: CASSLGVELFF; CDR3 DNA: TGTGCCAGCAGCTTAGGAGTGGAGCTGTTTTTT